One sample yielded the 5 T cell receptor beta chains listed below, sequenced in a study of cytomegalovirus exposure and HLA in healthy donors. Assay used: immunoSEQ multiplex PCR; TCRdb lists only in-frame clones, some missing. The top ten hold roughly 0.8% of the sample, which has 85,000 to 90,000 clones, around 96% seen once. Sample: PBMCs. The origin of the receptors is a man between 18 and 29 years old in good health and CMV-seronegative.

Many counts were recorded for this clone. The gene calls are TRBV19 and TRBJ1-1; D gene uncertain. The germline CDR1 and CDR2 sequences are LNHDA and SQIVND (reference sequence). CDR3 length equals 14 residues. V was cut by 4 bases and J by 1 base, with 10 bases left in between. CDR3 sequence reads: CASSTVAKNTEAFF. CDR3 DNA: TGTGCCAGTAGTACCGTGGCAAAGAACACTGAAGCTTTCTTT.

CDR3 DNA: TGTGCCAGTAGTTACGGCGGGAGGGCCAGAGATACGCAGTATTTT. It is translated as CASSYGGRARDTQYF. The J gene is TRBJ2-3, the V gene TRBV19, with 9 bases aligning to TRBD2. Germline loops: CDR1 LNHDA, CDR2 SQIVND (reference sequence). The length of the CDR3 is 15 residues. Germline trimming cut 5 bases from V and 5 bases from J; bases unmatched to any gene: 8.

The V call is TRBV27, the J call TRBJ1-5; D is ambiguous. There are 13 residues in the CDR3. Trimming took off 8 bases at V and 7 bases at J, with 15 bases between the two ends. Germline V CDR1 and CDR2: MNHEY, SMNVEV (reference sequence). The CDR3, as DNA: TGTGCCAGCGGCCTCCCCCCAAACCAGCCCCAGCATTTT. This sequence encodes CASGLPPNQPQHF.

This sequence joins TRBV6-5 and TRBJ1-2; 7 nucleotides line up with TRBD1. The J segment lost 11 bases and the V segment lost 5 bases, leaving 11 bases of the junction unmatched. This CDR3 comprises 13 residues. Germline CDR1 is MNHEY and CDR2 is SVGAGI. The CDR3 here is CASSTWTGDAYTF. In DNA form, the CDR3 reads TGTGCCAGCAGTACATGGACAGGCGATGCTTACACCTTC.

V is TRBV6-5 and J is TRBJ2-3; TRBD1 matches 7 bases. The CDR3 is 15 residues long. V was clipped by 5 bases and J by 1 base; unmatched bases: 6. Germline values: CDR1 MNHEY, CDR2 SVGAGI. CDR3 coding DNA: TGTGCCAGCAGTAGGCTTGGACAGGGCACAGATACGCAGTATTTT. It yields the protein CASSRLGQGTDTQYF.